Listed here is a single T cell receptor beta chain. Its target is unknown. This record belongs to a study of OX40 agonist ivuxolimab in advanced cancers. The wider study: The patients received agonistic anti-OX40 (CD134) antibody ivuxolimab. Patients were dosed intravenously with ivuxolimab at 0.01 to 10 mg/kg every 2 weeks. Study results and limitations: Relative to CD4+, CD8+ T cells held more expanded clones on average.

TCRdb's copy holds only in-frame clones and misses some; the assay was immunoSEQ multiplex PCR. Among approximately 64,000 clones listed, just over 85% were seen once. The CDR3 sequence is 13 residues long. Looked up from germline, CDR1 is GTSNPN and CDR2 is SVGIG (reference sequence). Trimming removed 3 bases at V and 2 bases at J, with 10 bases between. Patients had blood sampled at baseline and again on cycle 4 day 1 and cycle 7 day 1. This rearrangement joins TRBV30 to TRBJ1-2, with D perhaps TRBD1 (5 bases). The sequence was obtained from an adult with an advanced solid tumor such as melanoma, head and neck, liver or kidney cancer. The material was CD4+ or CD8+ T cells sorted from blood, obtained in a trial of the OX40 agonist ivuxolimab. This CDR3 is CAWSAGQNYGYTF. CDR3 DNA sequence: TGTGCCTGGAGCGCAGGGCAGAACTATGGCTACACCTTC.